The clone carrying this T cell receptor (beta chain) was seen ten or more times. Its target is unknown. These data belong to a study of CD8+CD57+ T cells in acquired aplastic anemia. Study context: The sorted CD4+ and CD8+ cells yielded an average roughly 3 ug of DNA. Study-wide results and limits: About 27 shared CD8+ CDR3s appeared highly expressed within patients' immunodominant clones.

Genomic DNA provided the template from which TCR beta VDJ and CDR3 profiles were obtained. TCRdb analysed the reads with MiXCR anew, one entry per CDR3 protein. The sample has about 170,000 distinct CDR3 sequences; roughly 47% are singletons. Trimming stripped 4 bases from V and 7 bases from J, with 12 bases between. CDR3 size: 14 residues. Germline V gene sequence: CDR1 KGHDR, CDR2 SFDVKD. Sample: sorted CD4+, CD8+, or CD8+CD57+ T cells (not recorded which) from PBMCs. V usage is TRBV24-1 and J usage is TRBJ2-2; possibly TRBD1 or TRBD2 for D (5 bases each). The clonotype was recovered from a human donor in good health. CDR3 loop: CATSDPGTLGELFF. In nucleotides, the CDR3 is TGTGCCACCAGTGACCCCGGGACCCTCGGGGAGCTGTTTTTT.